Here is one T cell receptor (beta chain) with its context. Antigen: not known. Investigators sought sequencing depths of between 1 in 200,000 and 1 in 1 million T cells. Sequenced by immunoSEQ multiplex PCR; TCRdb stores in-frame clones only, minus some. The table shows approximately 340,000 clones, with roughly two thirds occurring only once. This CDR3 spans 14 amino acids. CDR1 and CDR2 (germline): SQVTM, ANQGSEA. V was clipped by 7 bases and J by 1 base, with 16 bases between them. This record comes from a study of cytotoxic CD8 clonotypes in ibrutinib-treated CLL. Whole-study results and caveats: Rising at ibrutinib response, clonality subsequently fell back toward baseline at progression. In sustained-remission versus progressing patients, sampling times differed. Public clonotypes were uncommon and contracted or stayed stable on treatment.

This clonotype was obtained from a human donor with chronic lymphocytic leukemia. The sample in question was PBMCs, obtained after 36 months of ibrutinib treatment. The V call is TRBV29-1, the J call TRBJ2-5; D is possibly TRBD2 (7 bases). As DNA, the CDR3 is TGCAGCGCAGTCCCGAGGGGGGGCCAAGAGACCCAGTACTTC. Protein product: CSAVPRGGQETQYF. Full variable domain (missing parts from reference TRBV29-1 and TRBJ2-5): SAVISQKPSRDICQRGTSLTIQCQVDSQVTMMFWYRQQPGQSLTLIATANQGSEATYESGFVIDKFPISRPNLTFSTLTVSNMSPEDSSIYLCSAVPRGGQETQYFGPGTRLLVL.